These 9 T cell receptor beta chains originate from one sample sequenced in a study of CD8 T cells in Susac syndrome. A quantity of about 0.5 to 1 ug RNA underwent reverse transcription using random hexamers. TCRdb fed the immunoSEQ multiplex PCR reads into MiXCR, producing one record per CDR3 protein. The sample has just over 300,000 distinct CDR3 sequences; about 91% are singletons. The sample taken for sequencing was CD4+ T cells from PBMCs. The receptor source for this set is a human donor with multiple sclerosis.

The V and J genes are TRBV20-1 and TRBJ2-7, with 7 bases identical to TRBD1. CDR1 DFQATT and CDR2 SNEGSKA come from the germline V gene (reference sequence). The CDR3 totals 15 residues. V was pared by 4 bases and J by 9 bases, with 18 bases of the junction left unmatched. The CDR3 spells CSATEPGQSNLGQYF. For the CDR3, the DNA is TGCAGTGCTACCGAACCGGGACAGAGTAATCTAGGGCAGTACTTC.

The CDR3 bases are TGCAGCCCCCGGACTAGCGGGGAAGAGACCCAGTACTTC. Encoded protein: CSPRTSGEETQYF. The chain employs TRBV20-1 and TRBJ2-5, with 12 bases lining up with TRBD2. CDR1 is DFQATT and CDR2 is SNEGSKA in the germline V gene (reference sequence). CDR3 size: 13 residues.

The V call is TRBV12-3 or TRBV12-4, the J call TRBJ2-6; the D gene is possibly TRBD2 (5 bases). Trimming left V 3 bases short and J 0 bases short, with 6 bases between. This CDR3 spans 15 amino acids. The CDR3 here is CASSFTSSGANVLTF. In nucleotides, the CDR3 is TGTGCCAGCAGTTTCACTAGCTCTGGGGCCAACGTCCTGACTTTC.

This chain uses TRBV29-1 with TRBJ2-5, with D possibly TRBD2 on 5 matching bases. Germline CDR1 and CDR2: SQVTM and ANQGSEA. The CDR3 contains 14 residues. Between the trimmed V and J ends, which lost 3 bases and 1 base, there was a span of 12 bases. The CDR3 spells CSVDGAGFQETQYF. CDR3 bases: TGCAGCGTTGATGGCGCGGGCTTCCAAGAGACCCAGTACTTC.

This clonotype was detected a few times. The V and J genes are TRBV6-6 and TRBJ2-4, with TRBD1 matching over 9 bases. Germline lookup yields CDR1 MNHNY and CDR2 SVGAGI (reference sequence). V lost 0 bases to trimming and J lost 9 bases; unmatched junction nucleotides: 3. This CDR3 comprises 14 residues. CDR3 protein: CASSYSGQGGIQYF. The DNA for the CDR3 is TGTGCCAGCAGTTACTCGGGACAGGGAGGCATTCAGTACTTC.

The chain recombines TRBV20-1 with TRBJ2-1; TRBD2 aligns across 8 bases. With 1 base clipped from V and 6 bases from J, the junction kept 8 bases outside the gene matches. The CDR3 consists of 15 residues. From germline, CDR1 is DFQATT and CDR2 SNEGSKA (reference sequence). CDR3 nucleotides: TGCAGTGCTAGAGGGACCGGGAGGGCCAGCAATGAGCAGTTCTTC. It specifies CSARGTGRASNEQFF.

The V call is TRBV4-1, the J call TRBJ1-5; possible D gene TRBD1, 5 bases. The CDR3 is made up of 17 amino acids. Germline V CDR1 and CDR2: MGHRA, YSYEKL. The V end was cut by 3 bases, the J end by 0 bases, with 15 bases between. The chain's CDR3 is CASSHPRGTFSNQPQHF. The CDR3 bases are TGCGCCAGCAGCCATCCAAGGGGTACTTTTAGCAATCAGCCCCAGCATTTT.

This chain joins TRBV5-1 and TRBJ1-6; tentatively, D is TRBD1 (6 bases). The germline V gene has CDR1 SGHRS and CDR2 YFSETQ. The CDR3 is 14 residues long. Trimming took off 2 bases at V and 11 bases at J, with 14 bases between the two ends. CDR3 region: CASSLHSEGAPLHF. CDR3 coding DNA: TGCGCCAGCAGCTTACACAGTGAGGGGGCACCCCTCCACTTT. Combining the CDR3 with reference TRBV5-1 and TRBJ1-6 gives the whole variable domain KAGVTQTPRYLIKTRGQQVTLSCSPISGHRSVSWYQQTPGQGLQFLFEYFSETQRNKGNFPGRFSGRQFSNSRSEMNVSTLELGDSALYLCASSLHSEGAPLHFGNGTRLTVT.

The chain joins TRBV6-1 to TRBJ1-1; D possibly corresponds to TRBD1 (5 bases). The V gene's germline CDR1 is MNHNS and CDR2 SASEGT. This CDR3 comprises 17 residues. The ends were cut back, 6 bases at V and 7 bases at J, with 27 bases in the middle. The chain's CDR3 is CASSPRDRDGGRIEAFF. The CDR3 region has the DNA TGTGCCAGCAGCCCCCGCGACCGGGACGGAGGTAGGATTGAAGCTTTCTTT.